This TCR beta chain was obtained from a study of T cell responses to AZD1222 COVID-19 vaccine. Study-wide results and caveats: No day 14 peak samples; only post-peak repertoires were characterized. The donor group comprised mostly white British people and more females; the analysis possibly underestimated clonal diversity. Of the AZD1222 recipients, only 5 or 6 were seropositive at baseline. There were vaccine-associated CD4 TCRs across spike, dominant at 160-218 and 743-854.

The table came from immunoSEQ multiplex PCR; TCRdb's copy has only in-frame clones and leaves some out. The sample has under 110,000 clones, about nine tenths seen once. This clone has a single count. Its antigen remains unidentified. Losses at the gene ends were 6 bases for V and 8 bases for J; bases not matched to a gene: 17. The CDR3 is 17 residues long. In germline, CDR1 is MDHEN, CDR2 SYDVKM. The sample in question was peripheral blood, obtained on day 0 of AZD1222 vaccination. V is TRBV28 and J is TRBJ1-5, with 9 bases lining up with TRBD1. The sequence derives from an adult in good health. CDR3 region: CASRPGGDRAVLEPQHF. In DNA form, the CDR3 reads TGTGCCAGCAGACCCGGCGGGGACAGGGCTGTTTTAGAGCCCCAGCATTTT.